This passage covers 20 T cell receptor beta chains from one sample sequenced in a study of T cells after yellow fever vaccination. A single record per CDR3 protein comes from TCRdb applying MiXCR to the 5' RACE reads. The data show under 200,000 distinct CDR3 sequences, with about 10% seen just once and roughly a third held by the top ten. The starting material was CD8+ T cells sorted from PBMCs, obtained 15 days after the yellow fever booster vaccination. Receptors were obtained from a young man who received the YFV17D yellow fever vaccine.

The chain links TRBV12-3 or TRBV12-4 to TRBJ1-2, with TRBD1 matching 8 bases. This CDR3 is built from 15 residues. The V and J ends lost 4 bases and 0 bases, in that order; junction bases with no gene match: 4. The CDR3, as DNA: TGTGCCAGCAGTTCCGGACAGGGAGCTAACTATGGCTACACCTTC. This translates into CASSSGQGANYGYTF.

This clonotype came up a few times. The gene calls are TRBV23-1 and TRBJ2-4, with 7 positions matching TRBD1. TRBV23-1 is identified as an open reading frame with a role that is uncertain. After removal of 7 bases from V and 7 bases from J, the junction contained 7 bases not matched to a gene. The CDR3 contains 13 residues. The CDR3 protein is CASNAGTDNIQYF. The CDR3 DNA follows: TGCGCCAGCAACGCCGGGACAGATAACATTCAGTACTTC.

V and J are TRBV29-1 and TRBJ1-3, with TRBD1 matching 9 bases. Germline-derived CDR1 and CDR2 are SQVTM and ANQGSEA. This CDR3 contains 19 residues. V lost 1 base to trimming and J lost 0 bases; unmatched junction nucleotides: 13. The chain's CDR3 is CSVEGRTGVDGYSGNTIYF. In DNA form, the CDR3 reads TGCAGCGTTGAAGGAAGGACAGGGGTGGATGGATACTCTGGAAACACCATATATTTT.

J is TRBJ1-1 and V is TRBV4-1; D is unresolved. CDR1 MGHRA and CDR2 YSYEKL come from the germline V gene. The CDR3 is made up of 15 amino acids. Trimming left V 0 bases short and J 0 bases short, with 8 bases between. CDR3 region: CASSQEVLMNTEAFF. The CDR3 coding sequence is TGCGCCAGCAGCCAAGAGGTACTTATGAACACTGAAGCTTTCTTT.

The chain recombines TRBV4-3 with TRBJ2-7, with 11 bases that match TRBD2. Unmatched junction bases numbered 14, after V lost 0 bases and J lost 1 base. The CDR3 has 20 amino acids. The germline V gene encodes CDR1 LGHNA and CDR2 YSLEER. The CDR3 region is CASSQDLPSGGFRVSYEQYF. As DNA, the CDR3 is TGCGCCAGCAGCCAAGATCTCCCTAGCGGGGGGTTTCGGGTTTCCTACGAGCAGTACTTC.

This clonotype appeared a few times. The chain employs TRBV27 and TRBJ2-1; D perhaps matches TRBD1 (6 bases). The CDR3 extends over 16 amino acids. CDR1 is MNHEY, CDR2 SMNVEV, per germline (reference sequence). V gave up 7 bases and J gave up 0 bases, with 16 bases separating them. DNA for the CDR3: TGTGCCAGCACTCTCCGCCCGGGACACTCCTACAATGAGCAGTTCTTC. This gives the protein CASTLRPGHSYNEQFF.

The chain recombines TRBV5-6 with TRBJ2-1, with TRBD2 as a possible D gene (5 bases). V lost 2 bases to trimming and J lost 4 bases, with 16 bases between them. The CDR3 length is 16 residues. Germline V gene lookup returns CDR1 SGHDT and CDR2 YYEEEE. DNA for the CDR3: TGTGCCAGCAGCTTAGTAGGGCGGGCGATTTACAATGAGCAGTTCTTC. Its translation is CASSLVGRAIYNEQFF.

V is TRBV7-9 and J is TRBJ2-7; D is undetermined. The CDR3 runs to 13 residues. From germline, CDR1 is SEHNR and CDR2 FQNEAQ (reference sequence). Trimming left V 6 bases short and J 5 bases short, with 14 bases between. The CDR3 region has the DNA TGTGCCAGCAGTCTAAGGGTCCGGGACGAGCAGTACTTC. Its translation is CASSLRVRDEQYF.

This CDR3 reads CASSAGRGGSYEQYV. CDR3 bases: TGTGCCAGCAGTGCTGGACGAGGGGGCTCCTACGAGCAGTACGTC. V gene TRBV6-2 or TRBV6-3 combines with J gene TRBJ2-7; maybe TRBD1 (6 bases). The CDR3 is made up of 15 amino acids. Deletions cut 5 bases from V and 0 bases from J, with 14 bases between. Germline V gene data show CDR1 as MNHEY and CDR2 as SVGEGT.

This clonotype occurred a few times. CDR3 in amino acids: CASSQEGAGEFF. CDR3 in DNA: TGCGCCAGCAGCCAAGAGGGGGCAGGGGAGTTCTTC. V is TRBV4-1 and J is TRBJ2-1; tentative D call: TRBD1 (6 bases). CDR3 length equals 12 residues. Trimming pared 0 bases from V and 14 bases from J, leaving 11 bases between. Looked up from germline, CDR1 is MGHRA and CDR2 is YSYEKL.

The chain carries TRBV5-6 and TRBJ2-3, with 8 bases fitting TRBD2. Germline CDR1 and CDR2: SGHDT and YYEEEE. The J segment lost 0 bases and the V segment lost 6 bases, leaving 6 bases of the junction unmatched. There are 15 residues in the CDR3. The CDR3 spells CASNHGGASTDTQYF. CDR3 coding DNA: TGTGCCAGCAACCACGGGGGGGCTAGCACAGATACGCAGTATTTT.

V gene TRBV5-1 combines with J gene TRBJ2-4; D might be TRBD2 (7 bases). The CDR3 consists of 16 residues. The germline V gene encodes CDR1 SGHRS and CDR2 YFSETQ. V was trimmed by 0 bases and J by 1 base, leaving 11 bases between them. CDR3 sequence (DNA): TGCGCCAGCAGCTTGGGGGCGGGGGCGGCCAAAAACATTCAGTACTTC. Protein sequence: CASSLGAGAAKNIQYF.

This chain connects TRBV29-1 to TRBJ2-5; perhaps TRBD1 as D (5 bases). The V end lost 0 bases, the J end lost 5 bases, and 10 bases lay between the germline ends. This CDR3 has 13 residues. Germline CDR1 is SQVTM and CDR2 is ANQGSEA. CDR3 sequence: CSVEEAHRETQYF. CDR3 nucleotide sequence: TGCAGCGTTGAAGAAGCGCACAGGGAGACCCAGTACTTC.

CDR3 residues: CASRAVDIQYF. The CDR3 DNA sequence: TGTGCCAGCAGGGCAGTGGACATTCAGTACTTC. The rearrangement joins TRBV3-1 to TRBJ2-4, with unresolved D. The germline gives CDR1 LGHDT, CDR2 YNNKEL (reference sequence). V was shortened by 6 bases and J by 8 bases, with 8 bases between the two germline ends. The CDR3 is made up of 11 amino acids.

This clonotype appeared a few times. The chain is built from TRBV28 and TRBJ2-5; D uncertain. This CDR3 is built from 13 residues. Deletions cut 2 bases from V and 5 bases from J, with 9 bases between. The germline CDR1 and CDR2 sequences are MDHEN and SYDVKM. CDR3 bases: TGTGCCAGCAGTTTAACCGTATGGGAGACCCAGTACTTC. It specifies CASSLTVWETQYF.

There are a few counts of this clonotype. J is TRBJ1-1 and V is TRBV11-1; no clear D gene. V gave up 4 bases and J gave up 13 bases, with 7 bases separating them. There are 9 residues in the CDR3. The germline V gene has CDR1 SGHAT and CDR2 FQDESV (reference sequence). The chain's CDR3 is CASSSTGFF. The CDR3 DNA sequence: TGTGCCAGCAGCTCCACGGGTTTCTTT.

The rearrangement links TRBV5-6 to TRBJ2-7; D ambiguous. Germline V gene data show CDR1 as SGHDT and CDR2 as YYEEEE. V was shortened by 1 base and J by 2 bases, with 7 bases between the two germline ends. The CDR3 length is 13 residues. As DNA, the CDR3 is TGTGCCAGCAGCTTGAGACGGACCTACGAGCAGTACGTC. This encodes CASSLRRTYEQYV.

The chain has TRBV7-9 and TRBJ1-4; D is undetermined. V lost 3 bases, J lost 11 bases, and 7 bases lay in between. The CDR3 has 11 amino acids. Germline CDR1 reads SEHNR; CDR2 reads FQNEAQ (reference sequence). This CDR3 is CASSLYGKLFF. The CDR3 DNA reads TGTGCCAGCAGCTTGTATGGGAAACTGTTTTTT.

The table lists this clonotype with a few counts. The chain employs TRBV6-2 or TRBV6-3 and TRBJ1-2, with TRBD1 matching over 8 bases. V trimming: 2 bases; J trimming: 4 bases; junction bases outside the gene matches: 12. The CDR3 is 17 residues long. The germline V gene encodes CDR1 MNHEY and CDR2 SVGEGT. The CDR3 loop reads CASSYDSSSDRAYGYTF. CDR3 sequence (DNA): TGTGCCAGCAGTTACGACTCCTCGTCGGACAGGGCCTATGGCTACACCTTC.

J is TRBJ2-5 and V is TRBV16; D unclear. The germline V and J ends were trimmed by 2 bases and 3 bases, with 1 base remaining between them. The CDR3 sequence is 11 residues long. The V gene's germline CDR1 is KGHSY and CDR2 FQNENV. The CDR3, as DNA: TGTGCCAGCAGCCAAGAAGAGACCCAGTACTTC. Amino acids: CASSQEETQYF.